This T cell receptor (beta chain) appears in the sequencing data of a study of CD8+CD57+ T cells in acquired aplastic anemia. Study outcomes and limitations: Patients and healthy controls showed no significant CD8+ Simpson's diversity difference. Patients and controls turned out to have roughly 30 CD8+ CDR3 sequences in common.

Patients picked for sequencing had shown CD8+CD57+ cell expansion detected by flow cytometry. Between the trimmed V and J ends, which lost 0 bases and 9 bases, there was a span of 9 bases. The CDR3 loop spans 13 amino acids. Germline lookup yields CDR1 ENHRY and CDR2 SYGVKD. The use of genomic DNA as template underpinned the TCR beta VDJ and CDR3 profiling. TCRdb used MiXCR to reprocess the reads, holding one entry per CDR3 protein. The table lists 150,000 to 200,000 distinct CDR3 sequences, roughly half of them singletons. About this clonotype: As yet, its antigen is unknown.

Sequenced material: sorted CD4+, CD8+, or CD8+CD57+ T cells (not recorded which) from PBMCs. This clonotype was sampled from a human donor with aplastic anemia. The rearrangement joins TRBV10-3 to TRBJ2-1, with D perhaps being TRBD1 or TRBD2 (5 bases each). CDR3 coding DNA: TGTGCCATCAGTGAGTCTCGAGGGACTGAGCAGTTCTTC. Its protein product is CAISESRGTEQFF.